This T cell receptor (beta chain) was sequenced for a study of spatial heterogeneity in lung cancer. As to time point: blood at routine non-recurrence follow-up after resection. This clonotype was seen many times. One entry per CDR3 protein results from TCRdb running MiXCR on the 5' RACE reads. The repertoire holds tens of thousands of distinct CDR3 sequences, with about an eighth as singletons. This clonotype was sampled from a male donor with early-stage non-small cell lung cancer. Specimen: PBMCs, collected at follow-up.

The CDR3 bases are TGTGCCAGCAGTGAATGGGCAACGGGAAACACCATATATTTT. Amino acid sequence: CASSEWATGNTIYF. The V and J genes are TRBV25-1 and TRBJ1-3; D unresolved. The CDR3 covers 14 residues. V was clipped by 1 base and J by 4 bases, with 8 bases between them. Germline V gene data show CDR1 as MGHDK and CDR2 as SYGVNS.